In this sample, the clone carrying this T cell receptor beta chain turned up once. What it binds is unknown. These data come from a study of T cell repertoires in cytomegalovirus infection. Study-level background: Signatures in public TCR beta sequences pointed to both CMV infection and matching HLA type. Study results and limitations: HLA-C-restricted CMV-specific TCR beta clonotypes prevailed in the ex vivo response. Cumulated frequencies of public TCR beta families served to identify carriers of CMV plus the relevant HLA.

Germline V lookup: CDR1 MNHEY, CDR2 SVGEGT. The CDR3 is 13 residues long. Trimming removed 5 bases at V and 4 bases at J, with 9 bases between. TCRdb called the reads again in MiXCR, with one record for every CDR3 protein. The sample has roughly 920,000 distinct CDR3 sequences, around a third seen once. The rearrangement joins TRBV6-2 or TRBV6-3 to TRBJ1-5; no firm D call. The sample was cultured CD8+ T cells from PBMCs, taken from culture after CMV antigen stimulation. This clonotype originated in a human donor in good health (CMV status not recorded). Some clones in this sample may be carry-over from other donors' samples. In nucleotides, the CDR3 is TGTGCCAGCAGTCGTCCGAGGAATCAGCCCCAGCATTTT. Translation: CASSRPRNQPQHF.